Below, 6 T cell receptor beta chains from the same sample are listed, as sequenced in a study of OX40 agonist ivuxolimab in advanced cancers. Method: immunoSEQ multiplex PCR; TCRdb's copy keeps in-frame clones and lacks some. Of about 83,000 clones listed, around 80% were seen once; the top ten hold roughly 1.7%. The specimen was CD4+ or CD8+ T cells sorted from blood, collected in a trial of the OX40 agonist ivuxolimab. These receptors originate from an adult with an advanced solid tumor such as melanoma, head and neck, liver or kidney cancer.

J is TRBJ2-5 and V is TRBV7-9; D remains unclear. This CDR3 comprises 13 residues. Germline CDR1 and CDR2: SEHNR and FQNEAQ (reference sequence). Between the trimmed V and J ends, which lost 3 bases and 5 bases, there was a span of 10 bases. The CDR3 DNA reads as TGTGCCAGCAGCTTGGCCAAGAGGGAGACCCAGTACTTC. It specifies CASSLAKRETQYF.

The chain combines TRBV2 with TRBJ1-2; no clear D gene. The length of the CDR3 is 11 residues. Germline V gene data show CDR1 as SNHLY and CDR2 as FYNNEI. V shed 8 bases and J shed 4 bases, with 8 bases lying between them. In nucleotides, the CDR3 is TGTGCCAGCGGCCAAGTCTATGGCTACACCTTC. Translated: CASGQVYGYTF.

The J gene is TRBJ1-3, the V gene TRBV7-2; 7 positions match TRBD1. The CDR3 is made up of 14 amino acids. Germline CDR1 is SGHTA and CDR2 is FQGNSA. The J segment lost 7 bases and the V segment lost 5 bases, leaving 8 bases of the junction unmatched. The CDR3: CASSPGQAGNTIYF. CDR3 DNA: TGTGCCAGCAGCCCCGGACAGGCGGGGAACACCATATATTTT.

This sequence joins TRBV6-6 and TRBJ1-1; no clear D gene. Germline-derived CDR1 and CDR2 are MNHNY and SVGAGI (reference sequence). The ends were cut back, 6 bases at V and 2 bases at J, with 13 bases in the middle. This CDR3 is 14 amino acids long. Here the CDR3 DNA reads TGTGCCAGCAGCTTCACGGGCGTAAACACTGAAGCTTTCTTT. This translates into CASSFTGVNTEAFF.

The chain links TRBV5-8 to TRBJ2-4; D possibly matches TRBD1 or TRBD2 (5 bases each). The CDR3 is 15 amino acids. Trimming pared 5 bases from V and 2 bases from J, leaving 14 bases between. Germline CDR1 SGHTS, CDR2 YDEGEE. CDR3 sequence (DNA): TGTGCCAGCAGTTGGGGGTTTCGGACCAAAAACATTCAGTACTTC. It encodes CASSWGFRTKNIQYF.

The chain couples TRBV28 to TRBJ1-4; D not certain. Germline values: CDR1 MDHEN, CDR2 SYDVKM. Deletions cut 5 bases from V and 2 bases from J, with 15 bases between. The CDR3 extends over 16 amino acids. This CDR3 reads CASSRTWAGTNEKLFF. The DNA of the CDR3 is TGTGCCAGCAGTAGAACATGGGCCGGTACTAATGAAAAACTGTTTTTT.